Each of the 17 T cell receptor beta chains below was sequenced from the same sample in a study of blood T cell repertoires in COVID-19. The table came from immunoSEQ multiplex PCR; TCRdb's copy has only in-frame clones and leaves some out. This sample has 20,000 to 25,000 clones; less than 85% occur once, and the top ten carry over 10%. The sample comprised peripheral blood. All receptors derive from a man in his 60s with active COVID-19.

The genes are TRBV3-1 (or the pseudogene TRBV3-2) and TRBJ2-7; 9 nucleotides agree with TRBD2. The CDR3 is made up of 17 amino acids. Germline V gene lookup returns CDR1 LGHDT and CDR2 YNNKEL (reference sequence). J gave up 4 bases and V 1 base, and 11 bases lay outside the gene matches. The CDR3 DNA sequence: TGTGCCAGCAGCCAAGGGACAAGCGGGAGGTCGAAGTACGAGCAGTACTTC. Its protein product is CASSQGTSGRSKYEQYF.

This clone came up once. This chain joins TRBV12-5 and TRBJ2-2, with 7 bases aligning to TRBD2. CDR1 and CDR2 (germline): LGHNT, FRNRAP. V shed 1 base, J shed 1 base, and the junction held 3 bases outside the gene matches. CDR3 length: 16 amino acids. The CDR3 nucleotides are TGTGCTAGTGGTTTGGAGTTAGCGGGGAACACCGGGGAGCTGTTTTTT. This gives the protein CASGLELAGNTGELFF.

The rearrangement uses TRBV10-3 and TRBJ2-7; D not resolved. This CDR3 comprises 11 residues. CDR1 and CDR2 from the germline V gene are ENHRY and SYGVKD. The germline V and J ends were trimmed by 3 bases and 4 bases, with 4 bases remaining between them. CDR3 nucleotides: TGTGCCATCAGTGATATTTACGAGCAGTACTTC. This translates into CAISDIYEQYF.

The chain combines TRBV29-1 with TRBJ2-7; tentatively, D is TRBD1 (7 bases). Per the germline V gene, CDR1 is SQVTM and CDR2 is ANQGSEA. V was cut by 4 bases and J by 2 bases, with 15 bases left in between. The CDR3 runs to 14 residues. CDR3 sequence: CSVARAGGTYEQYF. The CDR3 DNA is TGCAGCGTTGCACGGGCAGGGGGGACCTACGAGCAGTACTTC.

In this sample, this clone turned up a few times. Other DNA sequences within the sample encode an identical CDR3. J is TRBJ2-2 and V is TRBV5-5, with a tentative D call TRBD1 (7 bases). Trimming pared 4 bases from V and 3 bases from J, leaving 10 bases between. This CDR3 has 14 residues. Germline assignment: CDR1 SGHKS and CDR2 YYEKEE (reference sequence). CDR3: CASSLRGDTGELFF. The CDR3 DNA is TGTGCCAGCAGCCTCAGGGGGGACACCGGGGAGCTGTTTTTT.

The chain joins TRBV6-5 to TRBJ1-2; TRBD1 aligns across 7 bases. V dropped 8 bases and J dropped 3; count of bases not matched to a gene: 3. In germline, CDR1 is MNHEY, CDR2 SVGAGI. The CDR3 contains 12 residues. As DNA, the CDR3 is TGTGCCAGCTCCGGGACAGACTATGGCTACACCTTC. Residues: CASSGTDYGYTF.

The chain recombines TRBV7-3 with TRBJ1-2; TRBD1 aligns across 12 bases. V was pared by 3 bases and J by 7 bases, with 3 bases of the junction left unmatched. Germline V gene lookup returns CDR1 SGHTA and CDR2 FQGTGA. This CDR3 is 14 amino acids long. The CDR3 here is CASSLGTGGGGYTF. The CDR3 DNA follows: TGTGCCAGCAGCTTGGGGACAGGGGGCGGTGGCTACACCTTC.

The sample holds one count of this clone. The rearrangement joins TRBV6-5 to TRBJ2-5; 8 positions match TRBD2. V lost 2 bases to trimming and J lost 2 bases; unmatched junction nucleotides: 1. The CDR3 runs 14 residues. Germline-derived CDR1 and CDR2 are MNHEY and SVGAGI. The CDR3 loop is CASSYRGGQETQYF. The CDR3, as DNA: TGTGCCAGCAGTTACCGGGGGGGGCAAGAGACCCAGTACTTC.

This chain uses TRBV6-5 with TRBJ2-2; 8 bases match TRBD2. Trimming cost V 0 bases and J 4 bases; bases outside gene matches: 1. Germline CDR1 is MNHEY and CDR2 is SVGAGI. This CDR3 has 15 amino acids. This CDR3 is CASSYSAGGTGELFF. CDR3 coding DNA: TGTGCCAGCAGTTACTCCGCGGGAGGCACCGGGGAGCTGTTTTTT.

The chain uses TRBV24-1 and TRBJ1-5; a weak D match, TRBD1 (5 bases). The V gene's germline CDR1 is KGHDR and CDR2 SFDVKD. With 6 bases removed from V and 0 bases from J, the gap between germline ends came to 17 bases. CDR3 length equals 17 residues. The CDR3 DNA is TGTGCCACCAGTAAAGCACATGGGGCTTATAGCAATCAGCCCCAGCATTTT. Translated, it gives CATSKAHGAYSNQPQHF.

This chain joins TRBV3-1 (or the pseudogene TRBV3-2) and TRBJ2-3; tentatively, D is TRBD2 (7 bases). The germline gives CDR1 LGHDT, CDR2 YNNKEL (reference sequence). Trimming cost V 0 bases and J 6 bases, with 13 bases left between them. The CDR3 consists of 15 residues. Here the CDR3 DNA reads TGTGCCAGCAGCCAAGAGGGAGGGGGATGGGATACGCAGTATTTT. This sequence encodes CASSQEGGGWDTQYF.

The chain uses TRBV24-1 and TRBJ2-3; a possible D gene is TRBD2 (6 bases). This CDR3 has 13 amino acids. V lost 9 bases, J lost 5 bases, and 14 bases lay in between. Germline assignment: CDR1 KGHDR and CDR2 SFDVKD. CDR3 sequence reads: CATGAFGGDTQYF. In nucleotides, the CDR3 is TGTGCCACCGGAGCATTCGGGGGAGATACGCAGTATTTT.

The V and J genes are TRBV20-1 and TRBJ1-5; D is undetermined. Trimming pared 3 bases from V and 2 bases from J, leaving 11 bases between. Germline lookup yields CDR1 DFQATT and CDR2 SNEGSKA (reference sequence). The CDR3 loop spans 14 amino acids. CDR3 residues: CSASQGRGNQPQHF. CDR3 coding DNA: TGCAGTGCTAGTCAAGGGAGAGGCAATCAGCCCCAGCATTTT.

J is TRBJ2-2 and V is TRBV2, with D possibly TRBD2 on 5 matching bases. V was clipped by 0 bases and J by 4 bases, with 9 bases between them. The CDR3 covers 15 residues. Germline V CDR1 and CDR2: SNHLY, FYNNEI. The CDR3, as DNA: TGTGCCAGCAGTGAAGCGGGAGTCGTCACCGGGGAGCTGTTTTTT. This sequence encodes CASSEAGVVTGELFF.

The chain is built from TRBV2 and TRBJ2-1, with TRBD2 as a possible D gene (5 bases). CDR3 size: 15 residues. Germline lookup yields CDR1 SNHLY and CDR2 FYNNEI. V was pared by 3 bases and J by 5 bases, with 14 bases between. The CDR3 region has the DNA TGTGCCAGCAGTGAGTCGGAGGTCAAGCACAATGAGCAGTTCTTC. This sequence encodes CASSESEVKHNEQFF.

The genes are TRBV19 and TRBJ2-7; TRBD1 matches 10 bases. The CDR3 contains 14 residues. Trimming at V came to 4 bases and at J to 5 bases, leaving 5 bases not matched to a gene. CDR1 is LNHDA and CDR2 is SQIVND in the germline V gene (reference sequence). The CDR3 region is CASSRTGGTHEQYF. The CDR3 nucleotides read TGTGCCAGTAGTAGGACAGGGGGAACCCACGAGCAGTACTTC.

The chain recombines TRBV27 with TRBJ2-1; 14 positions agree with TRBD2. V trimming: 8 bases; J trimming: 8 bases; junction bases outside the gene matches: 2. The CDR3 runs to 13 residues. Germline V gene data show CDR1 as MNHEY and CDR2 as SMNVEV (reference sequence). The CDR3 is CASGLAGGYEQFF. Here the CDR3 DNA reads TGTGCCAGCGGACTAGCGGGAGGATATGAGCAGTTCTTC.